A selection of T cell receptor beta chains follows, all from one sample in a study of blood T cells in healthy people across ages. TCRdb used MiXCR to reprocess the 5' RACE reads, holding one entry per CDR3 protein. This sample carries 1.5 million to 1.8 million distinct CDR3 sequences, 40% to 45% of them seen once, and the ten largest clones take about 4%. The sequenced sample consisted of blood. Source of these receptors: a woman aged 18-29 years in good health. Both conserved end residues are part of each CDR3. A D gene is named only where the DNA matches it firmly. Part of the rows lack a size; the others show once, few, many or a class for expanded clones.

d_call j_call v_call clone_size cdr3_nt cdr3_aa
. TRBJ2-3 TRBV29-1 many TGCAGCGTTGCTGTTAGCGGCACAGATACGCAGTATTTT CSVAVSGTDTQYF
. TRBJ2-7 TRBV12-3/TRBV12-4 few TGTGCCAGCAGATACACACAGGGCTACGAGCAGTACTTC CASRYTQGYEQYF
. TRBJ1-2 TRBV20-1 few TGCAGTGCTAGAGGAGAGATGGACTATGGCTACACCTTC CSARGEMDYGYTF
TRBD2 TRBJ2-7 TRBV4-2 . TGTGCCAGCAGCCGAGGACTAGCGGGAGAGTCCCCCAACTCCTACGAGCAGTACTTC CASSRGLAGESPNSYEQYF
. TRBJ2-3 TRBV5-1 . TGCGCCAGCAGCTCCGACAGGAAAACCGATACGCAGTATTTT CASSSDRKTDTQYF
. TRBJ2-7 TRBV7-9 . TGTGCCAGCAGCTTCGCGGAGTCCTCGCGAGACGAGCAGTACTTC CASSFAESSRDEQYF
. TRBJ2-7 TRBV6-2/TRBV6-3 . TGTGCCAGCAGACGACTAGTTCACTACGAGCAGTACTTC CASRRLVHYEQYF
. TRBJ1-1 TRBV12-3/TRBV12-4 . TGTGCCAGCAGTTCTTCCAAGAGCCAGAAGAACACTGAAGCTTTCTTT CASSSSKSQKNTEAFF
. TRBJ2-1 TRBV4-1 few TGCGCCAGCAGCTGGCAGCTTTCCAATGAGCAGTTCTTC CASSWQLSNEQFF
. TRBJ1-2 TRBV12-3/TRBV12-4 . TGTGCCAGCAGTTTCGTGCCAGGGGTATATGGCTACACCTTC CASSFVPGVYGYTF
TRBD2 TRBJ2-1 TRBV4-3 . TGCGCCAGCAGCCAAGATTATTCGACTAGCGGGAATGAGCAGTTCTTC CASSQDYSTSGNEQFF
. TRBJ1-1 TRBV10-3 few TGTGCCATCAGTGAGGCAGAAAGCACAGGTCGGGGGAATGAAGCTTTCTTT CAISEAESTGRGNEAFF
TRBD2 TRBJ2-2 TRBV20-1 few TGCAGTGCCATACTAGCGCATCCAAACACCGGGGAGCTGTTTTTT CSAILAHPNTGELFF
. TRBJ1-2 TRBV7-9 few TGTGCCAGCAGCTTATGGGCAAGGACAGCCTCTAACTATGGCTACACCTTC CASSLWARTASNYGYTF
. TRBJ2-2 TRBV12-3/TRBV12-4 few TGTGCCAGCAGTTTAAAAGGGACATTTACGGGGGGCACCGGGGAGCTGTTTTTT CASSLKGTFTGGTGELFF
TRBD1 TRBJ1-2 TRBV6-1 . TGTGCCAGCGTCTGGGTCACAGGGGTTTATGGCTACACCTTC CASVWVTGVYGYTF
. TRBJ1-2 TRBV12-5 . TGTGCTAGTGGTTTAAACGTGGATTATGGCTACACCTTC CASGLNVDYGYTF
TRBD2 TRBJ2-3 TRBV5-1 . TGCGCCAGCAGCTTGGGGGGACGAGCGGGAGCAGATACGCAGTATTTT CASSLGGRAGADTQYF
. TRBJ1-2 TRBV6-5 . TGTGCCAGCAGTTACCTAGGGGCAGCTCAAAAAGGGGGCTACACCTTC CASSYLGAAQKGGYTF
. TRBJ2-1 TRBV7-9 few TGTGCCAGCAGCGAAAAACCCATCCAGGGGCCAATCCTCGGCGATGAGCAGTTCTTC CASSEKPIQGPILGDEQFF
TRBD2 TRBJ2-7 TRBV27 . TGTGCCAGCAGTATAGCGGGAGAGGCCTACGAGCAGTACTTC CASSIAGEAYEQYF
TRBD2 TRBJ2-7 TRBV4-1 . TGCGCCAGCAGACCTGGCGGGGGGGCCTCCTACGAGCAGTACTTC CASRPGGGASYEQYF
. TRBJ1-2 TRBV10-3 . TGTGCCATCAGTGAGAGTGGGTTCGGCGGCTACACCTTC CAISESGFGGYTF
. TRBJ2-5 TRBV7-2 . TGTGCCAGCAGCTTAAGGGCTCGGGGGGCTAATGGAGAGACCCAGTACTTC CASSLRARGANGETQYF
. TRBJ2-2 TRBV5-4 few TGTGCCAGCAGAGATAGACCCACCGGGGAGCTGTTTTTT CASRDRPTGELFF
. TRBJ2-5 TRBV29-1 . TGCAGCGGTGCTGGGGCTTTTGGTAGCTCCTACAATGAGCAGTACTTC CSGAGAFGSSYNEQYF
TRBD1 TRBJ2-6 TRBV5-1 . TGCGCCAGCAGCGGGGGACAGGCCGAGGCCAACGTCCTGACTTTC CASSGGQAEANVLTF
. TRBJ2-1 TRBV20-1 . TGCAGTGCCCCAAGGGGGGCCTACAATGAGCAGTTCTTC CSAPRGAYNEQFF
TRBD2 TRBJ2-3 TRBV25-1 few TGTGCCAGCAGTGATCGGCGGGGGACCCGGGATACGCAGTATTTT CASSDRRGTRDTQYF
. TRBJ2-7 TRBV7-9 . TGTGCCAGCCAGGGGTCAGGCCCCTACGAGCAGTACTTC CASQGSGPYEQYF
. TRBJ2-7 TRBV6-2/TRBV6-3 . TGTGCCAGCAGTTACTCACCAAACGAGCAGTACTTC CASSYSPNEQYF
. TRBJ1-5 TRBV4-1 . TGCGCCAGCAGCCAAGAGGGGGGACACACCAATCAGCCCCAGCATTTT CASSQEGGHTNQPQHF
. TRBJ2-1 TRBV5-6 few TGTGCCAGCAGTCCCCTTACAAAGGGATCGGGGAATGAGCAGTTCTTC CASSPLTKGSGNEQFF
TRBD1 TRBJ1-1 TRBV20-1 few TGCAGTGCCGGAGGGGGCGGCTCGGACACTGAAGCTTTCTTT CSAGGGGSDTEAFF
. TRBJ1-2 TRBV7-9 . TGTGCCAGCAGCTTGGCGGGGTTCAATGGCTACACCTTC CASSLAGFNGYTF
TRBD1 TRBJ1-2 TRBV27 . TGTGCCAGCAGTCCAACCGGACAGGGAGACTATGGCTACACCTTC CASSPTGQGDYGYTF
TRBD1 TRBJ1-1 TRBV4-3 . TGCGCCAGCAGCCAGGGACAGGGGCTGCTCGGGACTGAAGCTTTCTTT CASSQGQGLLGTEAFF
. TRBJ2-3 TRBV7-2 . TGTGCCAGCAGCTTCATTATCTCGAGCACAGATACGCAGTATTTT CASSFIISSTDTQYF